These 26 T cell receptor beta chains came from one sample sequenced in a study of response to subunit inactivated influenza vaccine. From the RT-PCR reads, TCRdb called clonotypes with MiXCR, one entry per CDR3 protein. The data show more than 250,000 distinct CDR3 sequences, 21% seen once. This specimen consisted of PBMCs from blood, obtained less than 22 months after vaccination. Receptors were obtained from a man aged 45 to 70 who received an inactivated influenza vaccine.

This clonotype was observed many times. This chain connects TRBV3-1 to TRBJ1-1, with D tentatively TRBD1 (5 bases). Germline lookup yields CDR1 LGHDT and CDR2 YNNKEL (reference sequence). V gave up 5 bases and J gave up 0 bases, with 16 bases separating them. CDR3 size: 16 residues. CDR3 loop: CASSTLSGLMNTEAFF. The CDR3, as DNA: TGTGCCAGCAGCACTCTCTCAGGGCTCATGAACACTGAAGCTTTCTTT. The variable domain in full, with the rest retrieved from reference TRBV3-1 and TRBJ1-1, is DTAVSQTPKYLVTQMGNDKSIKCEQNLGHDTMYWYKQDSKKFLKIMFSYNNKELIINETVPNRFSPKSPDKAHLNLHINSLELGDSAVYFCASSTLSGLMNTEAFFGQGTRLTVV.

This clonotype was found a few times. J is TRBJ2-1 and V is TRBV5-6, with a tentative D call TRBD1 (6 bases). The CDR3 totals 13 residues. The V end lost 3 bases, the J end lost 7 bases, and 11 bases lay between the germline ends. Germline V gene data show CDR1 as SGHDT and CDR2 as YYEEEE. The CDR3 DNA is TGTGCCAGCAGCTGGGCAGGGGTAAATGAGCAGTTCTTC. Translating it yields CASSWAGVNEQFF. The full variable domain, rest sourced from reference TRBV5-6 and TRBJ2-1, is DAGVTQSPTHLIKTRGQQVTLRCSPKSGHDTVSWYQQALGQGPQFIFQYYEEEERQRGNFPDRFSGHQFPNYSSELNVNALLLGDSALYLCASSWAGVNEQFFGPGTRLTVL.

V is TRBV2 and J is TRBJ2-1; 9 nucleotides line up with TRBD1. Unmatched junction bases numbered 1, after V lost 5 bases and J lost 8 bases. This CDR3 has 12 residues. Germline V gene data show CDR1 as SNHLY and CDR2 as FYNNEI. The CDR3 region is CASSRQGDEQFF. The CDR3 DNA reads as TGTGCCAGCAGTCGACAGGGGGATGAGCAGTTCTTC.

This clonotype was found many times. The chain employs TRBV4-2 and TRBJ1-5, with D unresolved. This CDR3 region has 15 residues. Germline CDR1 and CDR2: LGHNA and YNFKEQ. The V end lost 1 base, the J end lost 9 bases, and 16 bases lay between the germline ends. CDR3 in amino acids: CASSQGVEARWPQHF. CDR3 DNA: TGTGCCAGCAGCCAAGGGGTGGAAGCAAGGTGGCCCCAGCATTTT.

This clonotype was detected once. This chain joins TRBV23-1 and TRBJ1-1; D gene uncertain. TRBV23-1 is reported as an ORF; its role is uncertain. Deletions cut 3 bases from V and 0 bases from J, with 14 bases between. The CDR3 has 16 residues. The CDR3 is CASSHLARRMNTEAFF. CDR3 DNA: TGCGCCAGCAGTCATCTGGCACGGCGAATGAACACTGAAGCTTTCTTT.

This clonotype was observed a handful of times. This chain's CDR3 is CASSPGTGGHYGYTF. CDR3 sequence (DNA): TGTGCCAGCAGCCCTGGGACAGGGGGACACTATGGCTACACCTTC. The genes are TRBV7-2 and TRBJ1-2; TRBD1 matches at 11 bases. Looked up from germline, CDR1 is SGHTA and CDR2 is FQGNSA. V shed 5 bases, J shed 3 bases, and the junction held 5 bases outside the gene matches. This CDR3 has 15 amino acids.

As DNA, the CDR3 is TGCAGTGCGGCAGCTAGCGGGACCTACAATGAGCAGTTCTTC. Protein sequence: CSAAASGTYNEQFF. The J gene is TRBJ2-1, the V gene TRBV20-1; 9 bases line up with TRBD2. The CDR3 covers 14 residues. V trimming: 6 bases; J trimming: 2 bases; junction bases outside the gene matches: 5. CDR1 and CDR2 from the germline V gene are DFQATT and SNEGSKA (reference sequence).

The rearrangement uses TRBV2 and TRBJ1-4, with no clear D. The CDR3 covers 11 residues. V was clipped by 3 bases and J by 8 bases, with 4 bases between them. CDR1 is SNHLY and CDR2 is FYNNEI in the germline V gene. CDR3 sequence: CASSEAEKLFF. As DNA, the CDR3 is TGTGCCAGCAGTGAGGCGGAAAAACTGTTTTTT.

This clonotype was counted ten times or more. The rearrangement links TRBV4-1 to TRBJ1-5; D uncertain. The CDR3 is 13 residues long. Germline V lookup: CDR1 MGHRA, CDR2 YSYEKL. V was pared by 0 bases and J by 5 bases, with 5 bases between. The DNA of the CDR3 is TGCGCCAGCAGCCAAGATTGGGATCAGCCCCAGCATTTT. It is translated as CASSQDWDQPQHF.

This clonotype was detected many times. The CDR3 here is CASSPRGKGDTEAFF. As DNA, the CDR3 is TGTGCCAGCAGTCCACGGGGGAAAGGGGACACTGAAGCTTTCTTT. The V call is TRBV6-1, the J call TRBJ1-1; TRBD1 is a possible D gene (5 bases). V lost 5 bases and J 3 bases, leaving 16 bases between the germline ends. There are 15 residues in the CDR3. The germline V gene has CDR1 MNHNS and CDR2 SASEGT.

The gene calls are TRBV28 and TRBJ1-6; possible D gene TRBD1, 5 bases. The germline gives CDR1 MDHEN, CDR2 SYDVKM. This CDR3 has 16 residues. V lost 6 bases and J lost 5, with 17 bases in between. This chain's CDR3 is CASRLRKGRDNSPLHF. CDR3 coding DNA: TGTGCCAGCAGGCTGCGTAAGGGACGAGATAATTCACCCCTCCACTTT.

The chain links TRBV2 to TRBJ2-7; 10 bases are a match to TRBD1. The germline CDR1 and CDR2 sequences are SNHLY and FYNNEI. The CDR3 is made up of 13 amino acids. V shed 5 bases, J shed 3 bases, and the junction held 1 base outside the gene matches. In DNA, the CDR3 is TGTGCCAGCAGTTGGGACAGGGGCTACGAGCAGTACTTC. It is translated as CASSWDRGYEQYF.

The chain employs TRBV24-1 and TRBJ1-4, with D unresolved. The CDR3 consists of 13 residues. V gave up 8 bases and J gave up 5 bases, with 11 bases separating them. The germline V gene has CDR1 KGHDR and CDR2 SFDVKD. The DNA of the CDR3 is TGTGCCACCAAGGCAGCCGTCAATGAAAAACTGTTTTTT. Residues: CATKAAVNEKLFF.

The chain carries TRBV4-1 and TRBJ1-3; D is unclear. The CDR3 contains 17 residues. V was clipped by 0 bases and J by 0 bases, with 12 bases between them. Germline V gives CDR1 MGHRA, CDR2 YSYEKL. DNA of the CDR3: TGCGCCAGCAGCCAAGAAAATGATAAGGGCTCTGGAAACACCATATATTTT. Protein product: CASSQENDKGSGNTIYF.

This clonotype has more than one count but fewer than ten. The chain has TRBV12-3 or TRBV12-4 and TRBJ1-6; D is perhaps TRBD1 (6 bases). Trimming removed 3 bases at V and 9 bases at J, with 18 bases between. The CDR3 sequence is 16 residues long. The CDR3 sequence is CASSLGGRVRISPLHF. The CDR3 DNA sequence: TGTGCCAGCAGTTTGGGGGGCAGGGTGAGGATTTCACCCCTCCACTTT.

J is TRBJ2-2 and V is TRBV5-1, with a possible D match to TRBD2 (5 bases). CDR1 is SGHRS, CDR2 YFSETQ, per germline. The CDR3 contains 15 residues. The V gene lost 1 base and the J gene lost 2 bases, with 9 bases spanning the gap. This chain's CDR3 is CASSLSGINTGELFF. DNA of the CDR3: TGCGCCAGCAGCTTGAGCGGTATAAACACCGGGGAGCTGTTTTTT.

This chain connects TRBV20-1 to TRBJ2-7; 13 positions match TRBD2. This CDR3 spans 14 amino acids. The V gene end was trimmed by 4 bases and the J gene end by 12 bases; junction bases not matched to a gene: 12. Per the germline V gene, CDR1 is DFQATT and CDR2 is SNEGSKA (reference sequence). The CDR3 DNA follows: TGCAGTGCTAACCGCCCGGGACTAGCGGGATGGTCGTACTTC. It yields the protein CSANRPGLAGWSYF.

This clonotype was seen only a few times. This chain uses TRBV7-9 with TRBJ1-3, with D tentatively TRBD1 (6 bases). Germline CDR1 SEHNR, CDR2 FQNEAQ (reference sequence). The germline V and J ends were trimmed by 0 bases and 0 bases, with 9 bases remaining between them. The CDR3 sequence is 16 residues long. The CDR3 coding sequence is TGTGCCAGCAGCTTAGCGGGGGGCCTCTCTGGAAACACCATATATTTT. Amino acid sequence: CASSLAGGLSGNTIYF.

The V gene is TRBV6-2 or TRBV6-3, the J gene TRBJ1-3; D call uncertain. The CDR3 runs 13 residues. Trimming shortened V by 7 bases and J by 0 bases, and 7 bases separated the two germline ends. Per the germline V gene, CDR1 is MNHEY and CDR2 is SVGEGT. The CDR3 DNA is TGTGCCAGCACCCACAGCTCTGGAAACACCATATATTTT. Its protein product is CASTHSSGNTIYF.

This clonotype showed up many times. The chain couples TRBV12-3 or TRBV12-4 to TRBJ1-1; D remains ambiguous. The CDR3 is 13 residues long. The ends were cut back, 8 bases at V and 5 bases at J, with 15 bases in the middle. CDR3 sequence: CASGGLRRTEAFF. DNA of the CDR3: TGTGCCAGCGGCGGACTCCGGAGGACTGAAGCTTTCTTT.

This clonotype was picked up a small number of times. The chain is built from TRBV12-3 or TRBV12-4 and TRBJ2-7, with D perhaps matching TRBD1 (6 bases). V was clipped by 4 bases and J by 5 bases, with 15 bases between them. The CDR3 loop spans 14 amino acids. The CDR3 bases are TGTGCCAGCAGTTCCCCTCTACAGGGTAACGAGCAGTACTTC. Its translation is CASSSPLQGNEQYF.

There are many counts of this clonotype. J is TRBJ1-1 and V is TRBV11-2; D possibly corresponds to TRBD1 (5 bases). The V and J ends lost 3 bases and 1 base respectively, with 18 bases between them. CDR1 SGHAT and CDR2 FQNNGV come from the germline V gene. This CDR3 spans 17 amino acids. The CDR3 DNA reads TGTGCCAGCAGCTTTAACACATTTCGACAGACGAACACTGAAGCTTTCTTT. Protein sequence: CASSFNTFRQTNTEAFF.

This clonotype has only a few counts. The rearrangement joins TRBV18 to TRBJ2-5; D is unclear. The V end lost 4 bases, the J end lost 9 bases, and 12 bases lay between the germline ends. The CDR3 is 12 residues long. Looked up from germline, CDR1 is KGHSH and CDR2 is LQKENI. CDR3 sequence: CASSLTARAQYF. Here the CDR3 DNA reads TGTGCCAGCTCACTCACAGCCCGGGCCCAGTACTTC. The full variable domain, in which reference TRBV18 and TRBJ2-5 provide the parts outside the CDR3, is NAGVMQNPRHLVRRRGQEARLRCSPMKGHSHVYWYRQLPEEGLKFMVYLQKENIIDESGMPKERFSAEFPKEGPSILRIQQVVRGDSAAYFCASSLTARAQYFGPGTRLLVL.

This clonotype was observed many times. The V call is TRBV4-2, the J call TRBJ1-5; TRBD1 is a possible D gene (5 bases). V gave up 2 bases and J gave up 3 bases, with 8 bases separating them. The germline V gene has CDR1 LGHNA and CDR2 YNFKEQ. This CDR3 comprises 14 residues. The CDR3 spells CASSQSGNNQPQHF. The CDR3 DNA sequence: TGTGCCAGCAGCCAATCAGGGAACAATCAGCCCCAGCATTTT.

The table lists this clonotype with a few counts. The rearrangement uses TRBV10-3 and TRBJ1-5; D might be TRBD1 (5 bases). The CDR3 consists of 17 residues. V was cut by 2 bases and J by 2 bases, with 16 bases left in between. CDR1 is ENHRY and CDR2 is SYGVKD in the germline V gene. CDR3 sequence: CAISESGTEEGNQPQHF. The CDR3 nucleotides read TGTGCCATCAGTGAGAGCGGGACGGAGGAGGGCAATCAGCCCCAGCATTTT.

This clonotype was detected only a few times. The rearrangement joins TRBV5-1 to TRBJ1-3; TRBD1 is a possible D gene (5 bases). Trimming shortened V by 0 bases and J by 6 bases, and 13 bases separated the two germline ends. This CDR3 spans 15 amino acids. Germline lookup yields CDR1 SGHRS and CDR2 YFSETQ. CDR3: CASSLAPGPPNTIYF. DNA for the CDR3: TGCGCCAGCAGCTTGGCCCCGGGACCTCCAAACACCATATATTTT.